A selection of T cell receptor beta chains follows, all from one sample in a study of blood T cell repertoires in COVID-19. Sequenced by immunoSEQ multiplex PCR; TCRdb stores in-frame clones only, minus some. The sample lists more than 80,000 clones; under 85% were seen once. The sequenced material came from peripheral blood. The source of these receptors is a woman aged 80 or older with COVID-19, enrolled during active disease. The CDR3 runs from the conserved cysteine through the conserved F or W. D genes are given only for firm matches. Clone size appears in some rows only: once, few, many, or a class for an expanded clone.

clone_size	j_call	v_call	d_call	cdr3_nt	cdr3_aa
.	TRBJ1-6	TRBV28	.	TGTGCCAGCTATAGTACAGGGAACTCCTATAATTCACCCCTCCACTTT	CASYSTGNSYNSPLHF
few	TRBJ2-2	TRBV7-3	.	TGTGCCAGCAGCCCTTTGAGGAACACCGGGGAGCTGTTTTTT	CASSPLRNTGELFF
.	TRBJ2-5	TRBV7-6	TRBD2	TGTGCCAGCAGCTTAGGTCCAGCGGGGTACCAAGAGACCCAGTACTTC	CASSLGPAGYQETQYF
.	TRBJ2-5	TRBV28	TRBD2	TGTGCCAGCAGTATCCCTAGCGGGAGGGTCCAAGAGACCCAGTACTTC	CASSIPSGRVQETQYF
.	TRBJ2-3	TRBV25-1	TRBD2	TGTGCCAGCAGTGAATGGGGCGGGAGGGCCGGGACAGATACGCAGTATTTT	CASSEWGGRAGTDTQYF
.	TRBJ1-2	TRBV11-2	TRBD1	TGTGCCAGCAGCTTAGACGCAGGGGGCTATGGCTACACCTTC	CASSLDAGGYGYTF
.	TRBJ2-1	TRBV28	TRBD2	TGTGCCAGCCGACTAGCGGGAGTAAACAATGAGCAGTTCTTC	CASRLAGVNNEQFF
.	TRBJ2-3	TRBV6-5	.	TGTGCCAGCAAACTAAGCCTAGCAAGGGAAGATACGCAGTATTTT	CASKLSLAREDTQYF
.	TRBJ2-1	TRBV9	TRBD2	TGTGCCAGCCGAGGCCCTGAGCTAGCGGGGGTCAATGAGCAGTTCTTC	CASRGPELAGVNEQFF
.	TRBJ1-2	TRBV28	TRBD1	TGTGCCAGCAGTTCGGGACAGTTCGCCTTC	CASSSGQFAF
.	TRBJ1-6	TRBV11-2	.	TGTGCCAGCAGCTTACCACTGGGTGCCCGCAGGGGTAATTCACCCCTCCACTTT	CASSLPLGARRGNSPLHF
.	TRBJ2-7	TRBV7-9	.	TGTGCCAGCAGCTTCTGGGACAGAGACCGGGGGGAGCAGTACTTC	CASSFWDRDRGEQYF
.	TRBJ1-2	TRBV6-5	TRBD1	TGTGCCAGCAGCGACAGGGTAGTAGGAGGCTACACCTTC	CASSDRVVGGYTF
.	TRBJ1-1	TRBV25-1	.	TGTGCCAGCAGTGCAGGGCTGGCCCGCGGAGCTTTCTTT	CASSAGLARGAFF
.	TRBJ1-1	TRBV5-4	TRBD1	TGTGCCAGCAGCGCTACCGGGACAGGGGACACTGAAGCTTTCTTT	CASSATGTGDTEAFF
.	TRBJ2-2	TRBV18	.	TGTGCCAGCTCACCCGGTCAGAACACCGGGGAGCTGTTTTTT	CASSPGQNTGELFF
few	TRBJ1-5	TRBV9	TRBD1	TGTGCCAGCAGCGTGTCACAGGGGGGCAATCAGCCCCAGCATTTT	CASSVSQGGNQPQHF
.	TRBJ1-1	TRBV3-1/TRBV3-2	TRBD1	TGTGCCAGCAGCCCACGGACAGGTGGAGCTTTCTTT	CASSPRTGGAFF
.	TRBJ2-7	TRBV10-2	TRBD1	TGCGCCAGCAGAAAAGGGACAGGGGGGTCCGAGCAGTACTTC	CASRKGTGGSEQYF
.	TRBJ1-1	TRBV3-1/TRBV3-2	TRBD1	TGTGCCAGCAGCCAACACACCGGGACAGGGGGCACTGAAGCTTTCTTT	CASSQHTGTGGTEAFF
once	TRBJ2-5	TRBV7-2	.	TGTGCCAGCAGCTATATGAGGCGTGGGACCCAGTACTTC	CASSYMRRGTQYF
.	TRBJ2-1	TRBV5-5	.	TGTGCCAGCAGCTTTATCGCACAGGGCCTTAGGGAGCAGTTCTTC	CASSFIAQGLREQFF
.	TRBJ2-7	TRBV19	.	TGTGCCAGTAGTTCCGGGGGGCCGGCCTACGAGCAGTACTTC	CASSSGGPAYEQYF
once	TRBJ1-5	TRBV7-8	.	TGTGCCAGCAGCTTATCAGGGGTGGGTGGCAATCAGCCCCAGCATTTT	CASSLSGVGGNQPQHF
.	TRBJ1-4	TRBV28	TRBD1	TGTGCCAGCCTTACAGGGGGGGCTAATGAAAAACTGTTTTTT	CASLTGGANEKLFF
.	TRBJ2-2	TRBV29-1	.	TGCAGCGTTCTTAGTCCCAGGTCGGGATTAGGCGGGGAGCTGTTTTTT	CSVLSPRSGLGGELFF
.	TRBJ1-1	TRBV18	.	TGTGCCAGCTCTCCTTTAAGCGAGGACACTGAAGCTTTCTTT	CASSPLSEDTEAFF
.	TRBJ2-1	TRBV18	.	TGTGCCAGCTCCCACGACAGGCAGGTTTACAATGAGCAGTTCTTC	CASSHDRQVYNEQFF
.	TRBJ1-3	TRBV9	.	TGTGCCAGCAGGCCACCGGGACTCGACTCTGGAAACACCATATATTTT	CASRPPGLDSGNTIYF
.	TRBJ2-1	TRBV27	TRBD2	TGTGCCAGCAGTGAAATTGCTTCCGGGACTAGCGGGAGTCTTATCTATGAGCAGTTCTTC	CASSEIASGTSGSLIYEQFF
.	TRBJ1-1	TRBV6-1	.	TGTGCCAGCAGTGACCTACAGGGCAGAAGGAACACTGAAGCTTTCTTT	CASSDLQGRRNTEAFF
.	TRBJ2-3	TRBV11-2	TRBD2	TGTGCCAGCAGCTTAGATGGGTCCGGGACTATCACAGCTACGCAGTATTTT	CASSLDGSGTITATQYF
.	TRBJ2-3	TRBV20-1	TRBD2	TGCAGTGCTAGTAAGGGACTAGCGGCAGATACGCAGTATTTT	CSASKGLAADTQYF
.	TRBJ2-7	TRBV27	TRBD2	TGTGCCAGCAGTTCTCTAGCGGACTCCTACGAGCAGTACTTC	CASSSLADSYEQYF
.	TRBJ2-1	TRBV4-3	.	TGCGCCAGCAGCCAAGTTAGGGGGGAGCAGTTCTTC	CASSQVRGEQFF
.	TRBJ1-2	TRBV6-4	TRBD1	TGTGCCAGCAGTGACCAAACGACAGGGGGTGGCTACACCTTC	CASSDQTTGGGYTF
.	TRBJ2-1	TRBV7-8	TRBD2	TGTGCCAGCAGCACCTCTAGCGGGAGGATCAATGAGCAGTTCTTC	CASSTSSGRINEQFF
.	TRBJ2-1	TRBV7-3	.	TGTGCCAGCAGCCCGAGCTTAACTGGGGCCGATGAGCAGTTCTTC	CASSPSLTGADEQFF
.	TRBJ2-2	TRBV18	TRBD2	TGTGCCAGCTCACCTTCCGGGCCGGGGGGAACCGGGGAGCTGTTTTTT	CASSPSGPGGTGELFF
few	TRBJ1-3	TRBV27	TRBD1	TGTGCCAGCAGCATACAAAGGACAGGGTTACACACCATATATTTT	CASSIQRTGLHTIYF
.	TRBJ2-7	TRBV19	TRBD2	TGTGCCAGTAGTAGACTAGCAGGCTACGAGCAGTACTTC	CASSRLAGYEQYF